The present T cell receptor beta chain was sequenced within a study of long-term antiretroviral therapy in people with HIV. Study results and caveats: Repertoires with HIV possessed tighter CDR3 length spans than those of controls.

Deletions cut 1 base from V and 3 bases from J, with 15 bases between. The germline V gene encodes CDR1 MGHRA and CDR2 YSYEKL. The CDR3 contains 16 residues. This clone appeared a single time. Its cognate antigen is unknown. Sequencing used immunoSEQ v3.0 at survey level. The table came from immunoSEQ multiplex PCR; TCRdb's copy has only in-frame clones and leaves some out. This sample has 30,000 to 50,000 clones, with 70% to 90% found just once. This TCR derives from a woman in her fifties or sixties with HIV. The chain uses TRBV4-1 and TRBJ1-2, with D uncertain. The material was unsorted PBMCs, obtained 1.2 years after starting antiretroviral therapy. CDR3 sequence (DNA): TGCGCCAGCAGCCAAGGGGATATCGGCACCTACTATGGCTACACCTTC. The encoded protein is CASSQGDIGTYYGYTF.